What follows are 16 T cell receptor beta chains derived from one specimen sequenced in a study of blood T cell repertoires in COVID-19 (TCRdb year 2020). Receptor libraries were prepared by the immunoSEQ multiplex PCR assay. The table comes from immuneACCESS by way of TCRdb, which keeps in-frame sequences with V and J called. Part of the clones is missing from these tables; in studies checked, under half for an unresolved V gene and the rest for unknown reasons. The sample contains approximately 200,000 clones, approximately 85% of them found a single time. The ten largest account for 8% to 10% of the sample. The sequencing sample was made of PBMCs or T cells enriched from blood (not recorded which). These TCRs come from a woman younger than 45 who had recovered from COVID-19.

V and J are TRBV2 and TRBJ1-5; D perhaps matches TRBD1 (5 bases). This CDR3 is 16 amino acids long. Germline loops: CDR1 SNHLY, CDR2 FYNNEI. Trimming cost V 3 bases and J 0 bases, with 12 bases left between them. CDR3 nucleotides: TGTGCCAGCAGTGAGTACGGGGACTATAGCAATCAGCCCCAGCATTTT. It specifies CASSEYGDYSNQPQHF.

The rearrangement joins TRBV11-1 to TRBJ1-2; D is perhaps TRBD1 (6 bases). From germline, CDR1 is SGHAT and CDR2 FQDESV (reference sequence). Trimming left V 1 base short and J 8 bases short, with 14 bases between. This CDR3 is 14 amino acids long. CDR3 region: CASSLEQGLSGYTF. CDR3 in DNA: TGTGCCAGCAGCTTAGAGCAGGGGTTGAGCGGCTACACCTTC.

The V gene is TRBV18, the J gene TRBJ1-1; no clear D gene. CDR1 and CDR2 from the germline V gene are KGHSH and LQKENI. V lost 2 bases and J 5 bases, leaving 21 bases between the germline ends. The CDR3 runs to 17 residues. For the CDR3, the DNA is TGTGCCAGCTCACCAGGTCTTTCGATCGGGATTTTGACTGAAGCTTTCTTT. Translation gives CASSPGLSIGILTEAFF.

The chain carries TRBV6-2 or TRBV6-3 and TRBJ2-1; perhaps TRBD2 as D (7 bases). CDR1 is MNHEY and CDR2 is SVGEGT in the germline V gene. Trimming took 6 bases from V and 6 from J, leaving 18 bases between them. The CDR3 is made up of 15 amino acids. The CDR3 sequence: CASSRSGGAGNEQFF. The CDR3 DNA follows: TGTGCCAGCAGCCGCAGTGGGGGGGCGGGCAATGAGCAGTTCTTC.

The CDR3 DNA reads TGTGCCAGCAGGGAGGGGTCTACCCACTACGAGCAGTACTTC. It specifies CASREGSTHYEQYF. The V call is TRBV5-5, the J call TRBJ2-7, with a possible D match to TRBD2 (6 bases). The CDR3 sequence is 14 residues long. The V end was cut by 5 bases, the J end by 3 bases, with 15 bases between. CDR1 and CDR2 from the germline V gene are SGHKS and YYEKEE (reference sequence).

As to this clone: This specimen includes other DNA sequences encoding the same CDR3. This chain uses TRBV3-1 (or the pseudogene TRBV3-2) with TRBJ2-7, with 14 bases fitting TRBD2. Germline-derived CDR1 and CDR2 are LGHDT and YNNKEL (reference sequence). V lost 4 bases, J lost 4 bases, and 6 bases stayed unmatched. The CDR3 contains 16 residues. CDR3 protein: CASSPGTSGRRYEQYF. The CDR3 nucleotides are TGTGCCAGCAGCCCAGGGACTAGCGGGAGAAGGTACGAGCAGTACTTC.

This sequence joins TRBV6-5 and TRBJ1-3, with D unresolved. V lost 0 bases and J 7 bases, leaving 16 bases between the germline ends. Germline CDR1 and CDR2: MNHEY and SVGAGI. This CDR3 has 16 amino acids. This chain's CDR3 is CASSYSGGSSRNTIYF. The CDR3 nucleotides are TGTGCCAGCAGTTACTCAGGAGGGAGCTCTAGGAACACCATATATTTT.

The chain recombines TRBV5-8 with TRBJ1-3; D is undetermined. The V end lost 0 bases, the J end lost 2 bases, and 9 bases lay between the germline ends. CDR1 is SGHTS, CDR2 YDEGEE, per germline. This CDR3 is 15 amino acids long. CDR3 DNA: TGTGCCAGCAGCTTGGGGAGCAGAGCTGGAAACACCATATATTTT. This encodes CASSLGSRAGNTIYF.

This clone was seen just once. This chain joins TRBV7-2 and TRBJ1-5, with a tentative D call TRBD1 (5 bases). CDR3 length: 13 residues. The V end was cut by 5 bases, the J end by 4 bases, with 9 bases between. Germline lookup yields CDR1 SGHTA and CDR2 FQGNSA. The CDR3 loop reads CASSPQGNQPQHF. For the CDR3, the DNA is TGTGCCAGCAGCCCTCAGGGAAATCAGCCCCAGCATTTT.

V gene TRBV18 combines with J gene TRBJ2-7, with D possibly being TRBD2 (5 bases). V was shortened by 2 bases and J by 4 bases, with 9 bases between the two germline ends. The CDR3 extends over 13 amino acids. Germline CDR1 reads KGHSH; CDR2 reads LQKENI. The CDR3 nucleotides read TGTGCCAGCTCACCAGGAGGTCCTTACGAGCAGTACTTC. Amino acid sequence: CASSPGGPYEQYF.

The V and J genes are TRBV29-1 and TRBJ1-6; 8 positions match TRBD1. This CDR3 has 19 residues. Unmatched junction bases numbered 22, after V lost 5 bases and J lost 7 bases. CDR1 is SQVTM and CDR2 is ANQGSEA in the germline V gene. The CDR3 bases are TGCAGCGTTTTGGACCCCACACAGGGGGTGGCATGGTTAAATTCACCCCTCCACTTT. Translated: CSVLDPTQGVAWLNSPLHF.

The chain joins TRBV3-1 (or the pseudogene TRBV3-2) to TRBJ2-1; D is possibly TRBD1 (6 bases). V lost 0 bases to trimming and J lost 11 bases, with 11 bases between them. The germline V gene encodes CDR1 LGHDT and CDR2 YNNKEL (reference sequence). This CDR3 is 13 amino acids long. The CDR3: CASSQEDRFKQFF. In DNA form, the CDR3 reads TGTGCCAGCAGCCAAGAAGACAGGTTCAAGCAGTTCTTC.

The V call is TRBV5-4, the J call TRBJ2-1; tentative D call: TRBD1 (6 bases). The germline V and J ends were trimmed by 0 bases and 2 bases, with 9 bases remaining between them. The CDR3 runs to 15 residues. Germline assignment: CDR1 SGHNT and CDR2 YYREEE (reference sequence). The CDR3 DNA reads TGTGCCAGCAGCTTGGGAGGGGGAGCCTACAATGAGCAGTTCTTC. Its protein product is CASSLGGGAYNEQFF.

The CDR3 nucleotides are TGCGCCAGCAGCCACGAGACAGGGAGCTCCTACGAGCAGTACTTC. Amino acids: CASSHETGSSYEQYF. The V gene is TRBV4-1, the J gene TRBJ2-7, with 7 bases aligning to TRBD1. CDR1 and CDR2 (germline): MGHRA, YSYEKL. The junction had 5 bases not matched to a gene; V was cut back by 3 bases and J by 0 bases. CDR3 length: 15 amino acids.

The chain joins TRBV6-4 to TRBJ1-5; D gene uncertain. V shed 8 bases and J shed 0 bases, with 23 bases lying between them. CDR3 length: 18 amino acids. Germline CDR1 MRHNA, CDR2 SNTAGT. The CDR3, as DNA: TGTGCCAGCGGAGCGATAACCTCACACCAGTATAGCAATCAGCCCCAGCATTTT. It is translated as CASGAITSHQYSNQPQHF.

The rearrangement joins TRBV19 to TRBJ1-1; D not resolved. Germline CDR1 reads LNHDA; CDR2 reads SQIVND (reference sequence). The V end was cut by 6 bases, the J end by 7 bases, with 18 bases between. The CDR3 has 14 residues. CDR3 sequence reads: CASREIGGYGEAFF. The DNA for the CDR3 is TGTGCCAGTAGAGAGATAGGAGGGTACGGTGAAGCTTTCTTT.